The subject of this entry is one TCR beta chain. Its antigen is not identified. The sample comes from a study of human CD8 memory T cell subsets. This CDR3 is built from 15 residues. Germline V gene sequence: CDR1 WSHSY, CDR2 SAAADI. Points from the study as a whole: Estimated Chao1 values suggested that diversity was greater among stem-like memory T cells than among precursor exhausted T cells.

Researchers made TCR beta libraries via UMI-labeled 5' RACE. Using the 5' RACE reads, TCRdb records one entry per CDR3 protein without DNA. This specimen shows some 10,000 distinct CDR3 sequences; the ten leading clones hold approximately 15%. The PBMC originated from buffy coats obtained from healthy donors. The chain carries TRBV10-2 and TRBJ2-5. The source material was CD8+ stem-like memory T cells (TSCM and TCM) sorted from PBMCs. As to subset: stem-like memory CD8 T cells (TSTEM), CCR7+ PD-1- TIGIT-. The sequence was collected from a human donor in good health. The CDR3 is CASSESTVYQETQYF.